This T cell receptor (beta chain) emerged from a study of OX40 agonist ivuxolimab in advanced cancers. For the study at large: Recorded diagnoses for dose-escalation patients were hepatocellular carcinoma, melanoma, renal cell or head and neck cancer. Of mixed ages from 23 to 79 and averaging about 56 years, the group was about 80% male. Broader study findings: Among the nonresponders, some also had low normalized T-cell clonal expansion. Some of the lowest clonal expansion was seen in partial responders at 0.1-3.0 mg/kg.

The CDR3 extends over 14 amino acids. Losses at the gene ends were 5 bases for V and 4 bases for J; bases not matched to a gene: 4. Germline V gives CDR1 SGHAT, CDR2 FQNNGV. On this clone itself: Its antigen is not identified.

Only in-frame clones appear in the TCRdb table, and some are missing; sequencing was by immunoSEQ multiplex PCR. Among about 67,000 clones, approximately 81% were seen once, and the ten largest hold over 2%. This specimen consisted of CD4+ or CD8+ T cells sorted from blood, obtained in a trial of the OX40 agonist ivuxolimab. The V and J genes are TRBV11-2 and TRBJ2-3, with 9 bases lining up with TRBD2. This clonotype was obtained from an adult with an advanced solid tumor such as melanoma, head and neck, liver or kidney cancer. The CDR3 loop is CASSQGLAPDTQYF. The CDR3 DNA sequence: TGTGCCAGCAGCCAGGGACTAGCCCCAGATACGCAGTATTTT.